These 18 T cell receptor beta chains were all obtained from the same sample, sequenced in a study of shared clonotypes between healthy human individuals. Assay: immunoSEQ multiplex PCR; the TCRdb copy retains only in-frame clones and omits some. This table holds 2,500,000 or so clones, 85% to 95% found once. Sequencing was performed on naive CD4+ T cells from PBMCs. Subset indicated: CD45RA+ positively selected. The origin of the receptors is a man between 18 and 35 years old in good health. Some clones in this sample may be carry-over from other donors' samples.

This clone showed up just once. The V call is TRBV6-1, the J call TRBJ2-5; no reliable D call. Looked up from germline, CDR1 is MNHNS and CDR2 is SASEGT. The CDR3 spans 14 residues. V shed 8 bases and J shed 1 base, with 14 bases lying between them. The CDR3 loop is CASQWNNGQETQYF. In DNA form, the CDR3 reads TGTGCCAGCCAGTGGAATAACGGCCAAGAGACCCAGTACTTC.

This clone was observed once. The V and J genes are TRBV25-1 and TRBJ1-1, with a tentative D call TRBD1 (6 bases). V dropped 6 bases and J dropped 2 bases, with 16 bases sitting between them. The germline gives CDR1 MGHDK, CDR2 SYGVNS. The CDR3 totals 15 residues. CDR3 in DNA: TGTGCCAGCAGCGGGGGGGGGCGAGGAAACACTGAAGCTTTCTTT. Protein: CASSGGGRGNTEAFF.

The CDR3: CASSLVADYYGYTF. The CDR3 DNA is TGTGCCAGCAGCTTAGTGGCGGATTACTATGGCTACACCTTC. The chain uses TRBV7-2 and TRBJ1-2; D is unclear. The CDR3 runs to 14 residues. V was cut by 1 base and J by 3 bases, with 9 bases left in between. Germline lookup yields CDR1 SGHTA and CDR2 FQGNSA.

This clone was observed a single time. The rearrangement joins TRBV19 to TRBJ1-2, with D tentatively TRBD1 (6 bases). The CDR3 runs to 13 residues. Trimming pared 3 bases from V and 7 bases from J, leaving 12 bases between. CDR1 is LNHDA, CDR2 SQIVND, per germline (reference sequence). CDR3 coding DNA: TGTGCCAGTAGTATCCTCGGGGGCCCTGGCTACACCTTC. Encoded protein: CASSILGGPGYTF.

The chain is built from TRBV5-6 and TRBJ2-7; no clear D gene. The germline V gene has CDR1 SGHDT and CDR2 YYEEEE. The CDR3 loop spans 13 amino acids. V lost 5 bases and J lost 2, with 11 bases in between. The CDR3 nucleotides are TGTGCCAGCAGTTACTACCCTACCTACGAGCAGTACTTC. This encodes CASSYYPTYEQYF.

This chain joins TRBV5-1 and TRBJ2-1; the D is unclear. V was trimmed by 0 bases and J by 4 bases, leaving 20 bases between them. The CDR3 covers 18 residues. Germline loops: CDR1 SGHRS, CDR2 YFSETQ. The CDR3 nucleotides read TGCGCCAGCAGCTTGGCCGTGGCCTCCTCTTTGGGATACAATGAGCAGTTCTTC. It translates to CASSLAVASSLGYNEQFF.

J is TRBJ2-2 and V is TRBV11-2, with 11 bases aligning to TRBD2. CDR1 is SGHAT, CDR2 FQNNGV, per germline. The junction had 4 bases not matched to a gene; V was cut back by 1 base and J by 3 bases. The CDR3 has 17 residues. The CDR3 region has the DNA TGTGCCAGCAGCTTAGTACTAGCGGGAGTGTACACCGGGGAGCTGTTTTTT. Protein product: CASSLVLAGVYTGELFF.

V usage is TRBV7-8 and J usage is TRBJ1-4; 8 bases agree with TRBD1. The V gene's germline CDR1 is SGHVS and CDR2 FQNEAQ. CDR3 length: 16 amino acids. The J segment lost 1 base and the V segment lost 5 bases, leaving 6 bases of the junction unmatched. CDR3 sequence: CASSPDRVGTNEKLFF. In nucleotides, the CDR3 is TGTGCCAGCAGCCCGGACAGGGTTGGAACTAATGAAAAACTGTTTTTT.

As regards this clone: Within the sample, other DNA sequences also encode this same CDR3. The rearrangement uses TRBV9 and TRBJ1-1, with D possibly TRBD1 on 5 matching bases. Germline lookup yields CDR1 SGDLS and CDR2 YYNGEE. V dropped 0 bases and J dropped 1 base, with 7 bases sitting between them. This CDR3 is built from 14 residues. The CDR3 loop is CASSVGTGNTEAFF. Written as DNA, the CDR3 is TGTGCCAGCAGCGTAGGCACAGGGAACACTGAAGCTTTCTTT. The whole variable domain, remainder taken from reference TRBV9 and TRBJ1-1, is DSGVTQTPKHLITATGQRVTLRCSPRSGDLSVYWYQQSLDQGLQFLIQYYNGEERAKGNILERFSAQQFPDLHSELNLSSLELGDSALYFCASSVGTGNTEAFFGQGTRLTVV.

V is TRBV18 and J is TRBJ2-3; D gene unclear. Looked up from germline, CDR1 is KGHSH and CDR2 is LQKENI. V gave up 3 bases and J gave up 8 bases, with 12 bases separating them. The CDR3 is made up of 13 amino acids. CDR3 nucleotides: TGTGCCAGCTCACCGGAAGACCACGGTACGCAGTATTTT. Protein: CASSPEDHGTQYF.

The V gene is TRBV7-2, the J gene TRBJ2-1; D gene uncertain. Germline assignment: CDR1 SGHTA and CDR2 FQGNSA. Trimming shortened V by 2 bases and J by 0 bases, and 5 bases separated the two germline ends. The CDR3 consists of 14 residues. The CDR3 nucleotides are TGTGCCAGCAGCTTAATCAGCTCCTACAATGAGCAGTTCTTC. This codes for CASSLISSYNEQFF.

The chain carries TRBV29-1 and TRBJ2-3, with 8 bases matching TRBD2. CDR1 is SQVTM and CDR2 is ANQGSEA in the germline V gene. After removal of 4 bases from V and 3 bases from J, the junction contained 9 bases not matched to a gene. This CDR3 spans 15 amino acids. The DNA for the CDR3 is TGCAGCGTTGGAGCCTTAGCGGGAAGGACAGATACGCAGTATTTT. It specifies CSVGALAGRTDTQYF.

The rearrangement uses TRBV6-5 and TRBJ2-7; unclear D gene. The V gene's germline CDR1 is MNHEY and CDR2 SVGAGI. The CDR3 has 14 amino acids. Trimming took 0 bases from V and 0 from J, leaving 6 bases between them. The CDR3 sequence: CASSYSRPSYEQYF. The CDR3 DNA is TGTGCCAGCAGTTACTCGCGGCCCTCCTACGAGCAGTACTTC.

The CDR3, as DNA: TGTGCCAGCAGGGGACTGATGCTGGGGCCCCAGCATTTT. This encodes CASRGLMLGPQHF. The rearrangement uses TRBV28 and TRBJ1-5, with a tentative D call TRBD1 (5 bases). CDR1 MDHEN and CDR2 SYDVKM come from the germline V gene. Trimming removed 6 bases at V and 9 bases at J, with 15 bases between. The CDR3 consists of 13 residues.

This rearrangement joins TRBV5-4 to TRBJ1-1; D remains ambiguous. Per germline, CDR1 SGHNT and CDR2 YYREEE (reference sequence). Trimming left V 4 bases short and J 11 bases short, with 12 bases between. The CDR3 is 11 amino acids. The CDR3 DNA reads TGTGCCAGCAGCCTCTCAAACGAGGCTTTCTTT. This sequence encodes CASSLSNEAFF.

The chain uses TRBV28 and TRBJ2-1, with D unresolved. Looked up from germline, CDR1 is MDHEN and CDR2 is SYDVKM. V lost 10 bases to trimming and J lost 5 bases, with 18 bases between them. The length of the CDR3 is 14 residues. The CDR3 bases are TGTGCCACCTTCCCCCACTTACTGAACAATGAGCAGTTCTTC. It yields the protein CATFPHLLNNEQFF.

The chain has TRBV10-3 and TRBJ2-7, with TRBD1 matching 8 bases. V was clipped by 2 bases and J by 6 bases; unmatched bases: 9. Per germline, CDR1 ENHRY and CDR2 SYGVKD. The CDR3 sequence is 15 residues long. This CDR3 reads CAISEGQGLASEQYF. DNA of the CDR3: TGTGCCATCAGTGAGGGACAGGGCCTGGCGAGCGAGCAGTACTTC.

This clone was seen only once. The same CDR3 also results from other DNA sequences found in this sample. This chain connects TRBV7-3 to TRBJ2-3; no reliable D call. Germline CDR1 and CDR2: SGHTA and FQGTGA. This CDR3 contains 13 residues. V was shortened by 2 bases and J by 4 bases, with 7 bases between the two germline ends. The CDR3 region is CASSLLGSDTQYF. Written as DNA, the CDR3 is TGTGCCAGCAGCTTATTAGGGTCAGATACGCAGTATTTT. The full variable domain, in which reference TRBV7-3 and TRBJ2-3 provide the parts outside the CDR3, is GAGVSQTPSNKVTEKGKYVELRCDPISGHTALYWYRQSLGQGPEFLIYFQGTGAADDSGLPNDRFFAVRPEGSVSTLKIQRTERGDSAVYLCASSLLGSDTQYFGPGTRLTVL.